This T cell receptor beta chain was recorded in a study of T cell clones after liver transplantation. About the study: Post-transplant blood was tracked for graft-donor-reactive T cell clones identified in a pre-transplant mixed lymphocyte reaction. Pre-transplant mixed lymphocyte reactions yielded third-party-reactive TCRbeta sequences as comparators for graft-donor-reactive sequences.

The table came from immunoSEQ multiplex PCR; TCRdb's copy has only in-frame clones and leaves some out. The sample carries over 90,000 clones, around 80% recorded once. The CDR3 extends over 11 amino acids. CDR1 and CDR2 (germline): LNHNV, YYDKDF (reference sequence). Trimming removed 8 bases from V and 5 bases from J, with 7 bases in between. With regard to this clone: Its antigen is not identified.

Study-wide results and caveats: Post-transplant time points were not standardized, so conclusions are preliminary.

The chain recombines TRBV15 with TRBJ2-4, with unresolved D. The TCR was taken from a human patient who received a liver transplant. Certain T cells may be donor cells from the graft. Here the sequenced sample was CD4+ T cells from blood, taken roughly 50 months after liver transplant. DNA of the CDR3: TGTGCCACCGGGGTGGAAAACATTCAGTACTTC. It translates to CATGVENIQYF.